Below, 23 T cell receptor beta chains from the same sample are listed, as sequenced in a study of spatial heterogeneity in lung cancer. Findings and limits, study-wide: Within tumors, counts of expanded alpha and beta TCRs tracked tumor mutation counts.

Time point denoted: sample taken at primary tumor resection. For these receptors, no antigen is known. TCRdb reprocessed the 5' RACE reads with MiXCR, giving one entry per CDR3 protein. The sample has about 6,000 distinct CDR3 sequences; around 13% are singletons. The sequences come from lung tumor tissue, collected at surgery. Every receptor here comes from a male donor with early-stage non-small cell lung cancer.

Concerning this clonotype: This beta chain is a stray read from a library made for alpha chains; its abundance is not meaningful. V gene TRBV27 combines with J gene TRBJ2-2; tentatively, D is TRBD2 (5 bases). The CDR3 extends over 14 amino acids. The V gene's germline CDR1 is MNHEY and CDR2 SMNVEV (reference sequence). Trimming stripped 5 bases from V and 6 bases from J, with 13 bases between. The CDR3 here is CASSPQAGAGELFF. In nucleotides, the CDR3 is TGTGCCAGCAGTCCCCAAGCCGGGGCCGGGGAGCTGTTTTTT.

This clonotype is termed medium-sized. This beta chain was picked up by a library intended for alpha chains and is off target, so its count carries little meaning. This chain joins TRBV28 and TRBJ2-7; 11 nucleotides match TRBD1. The length of the CDR3 is 15 residues. Germline V gives CDR1 MDHEN, CDR2 SYDVKM. The junction had 7 bases not matched to a gene; V was cut back by 6 bases and J by 3 bases. CDR3 in DNA: TGTGCCAGCAGCCCGGGACAGGGGGTTCGCTACGAGCAGTACTTC. This translates into CASSPGQGVRYEQYF.

This clonotype showed up many times. This beta chain lies outside the target of a library built for alpha chains; its clone size means little. This sequence joins TRBV27 and TRBJ2-4; D is perhaps TRBD1 (6 bases). The germline V gene has CDR1 MNHEY and CDR2 SMNVEV (reference sequence). Trimming shortened V by 5 bases and J by 8 bases, and 13 bases separated the two germline ends. The CDR3 runs 13 residues. The CDR3 DNA follows: TGTGCCAGCAGTCTTTCCCGACAGGACATTCAGTACTTC. This encodes CASSLSRQDIQYF.

This clonotype was counted many times. With the library built for alpha chains, this beta chain is off target and its frequency is not meaningful. The V and J genes are TRBV24-1 and TRBJ1-3; D unresolved. This CDR3 has 15 residues. The germline gives CDR1 KGHDR, CDR2 SFDVKD. The ends were cut back, 6 bases at V and 0 bases at J, with 11 bases in the middle. CDR3 sequence: CATSKSQNSGNTIYF. In nucleotides, the CDR3 is TGTGCCACCAGTAAATCGCAGAACTCTGGAAACACCATATATTTT.

There are many counts of this clonotype. This beta chain appears as a stray read in a library generated for alpha chains; its size is not informative. The chain recombines TRBV5-1 with TRBJ2-2; 8 bases fit TRBD2. With 5 bases clipped from V and 2 bases from J, the junction kept 5 bases outside the gene matches. CDR1 SGHRS and CDR2 YFSETQ come from the germline V gene. The CDR3 sequence is 15 residues long. CDR3 loop: CASRGGLANTGELFF. In nucleotides, the CDR3 is TGCGCCAGCAGGGGTGGACTAGCAAACACCGGGGAGCTGTTTTTT.

This clonotype ranks as medium-sized. This beta chain is an off-target read within a library intended for alpha chains, so its frequency means little. This rearrangement joins TRBV6-5 to TRBJ2-7; D is uncertain. Per germline, CDR1 MNHEY and CDR2 SVGAGI. Trimming cost V 2 bases and J 4 bases, with 12 bases left between them. This CDR3 comprises 14 residues. The CDR3 DNA reads as TGTGCCAGCAGTTACGGATTTCTCGGGTACGAGCAGTACTTC. Translated, it gives CASSYGFLGYEQYF.

About this clonotype itself: This beta chain is a stray read from a library made for alpha chains; its abundance is not meaningful. CDR3 sequence (DNA): TGTGCCAGCAGCTTGGCGGCAGAGACCCAGTACTTC. Amino acids: CASSLAAETQYF. The chain has TRBV5-6 and TRBJ2-5; unclear D gene. The CDR3 runs to 12 residues. The germline V gene encodes CDR1 SGHDT and CDR2 YYEEEE. Deletions cut 0 bases from V and 4 bases from J, with 4 bases between.

This clonotype ranks as medium-sized. This beta chain is off target for a library built for alpha chains, so its abundance means little. The chain joins TRBV7-8 to TRBJ1-6; D gene ambiguous. The germline V and J ends were trimmed by 5 bases and 8 bases, with 13 bases remaining between them. CDR3 length: 14 residues. Germline V gene data show CDR1 as SGHVS and CDR2 as FQNEAQ. This chain's CDR3 is CASSENSGDSPLHF. The DNA of the CDR3 is TGTGCCAGCAGCGAAAACTCCGGTGATTCACCCCTCCACTTT.

A single count supports this clonotype. Because the library targeted alpha chains, this beta chain is an off-target read whose size means little. The chain is built from TRBV4-1 and TRBJ2-5; D call uncertain. V lost 7 bases to trimming and J lost 3 bases, with 15 bases between them. The CDR3 spans 14 residues. CDR1 MGHRA and CDR2 YSYEKL come from the germline V gene. CDR3 in amino acids: CASTPTPGKETQYF. Written as DNA, the CDR3 is TGCGCCAGCACCCCAACTCCAGGCAAAGAGACCCAGTACTTC.

This clonotype came up many times. This beta chain is an unintended read in a library built for alpha chains; its size means little. J is TRBJ2-5 and V is TRBV20-1, with TRBD2 matching over 13 bases. CDR3 length: 17 residues. Germline CDR1 and CDR2: DFQATT and SNEGSKA (reference sequence). After removal of 6 bases from V and 4 bases from J, the junction contained 14 bases not matched to a gene. The CDR3 here is CSASVPLAGGLGETQYF. CDR3 bases: TGCAGTGCAAGTGTTCCACTAGCGGGAGGGCTGGGAGAGACCCAGTACTTC.

This clonotype counts as medium-sized. In a library made to pick up alpha chains, this beta chain is a stray read with a size that means little. The rearrangement uses TRBV30 and TRBJ2-7, with a weak D call TRBD1 (6 bases). Germline V gene lookup returns CDR1 GTSNPN and CDR2 SVGIG (reference sequence). CDR3 length: 14 amino acids. V lost 0 bases and J lost 1, with 10 bases in between. The DNA for the CDR3 is TGTGCCTGGAGTGTAGGGGGAATTTCCTACGAGCAGTACTTC. Translating gives CAWSVGGISYEQYF. Based on the CDR3 plus reference TRBV30 and TRBJ2-7, the full variable domain is SQTIHQWPATLVQPVGSPLSLECTVEGTSNPNLYWYRQAAGRGLQLLFYSVGIGQISSEVPQNLSASRPQDRQFILSSKKLLLSDSGFYLCAWSVGGISYEQYFGPGTRLTVT.

There are many counts of this clonotype. The size of this beta chain means little, since it is a stray read in a library made for alpha chains. The CDR3 spells CAITQESHSGSANEQFF. The DNA for the CDR3 is TGTGCCATCACCCAAGAGAGTCATAGCGGGAGTGCAAATGAGCAGTTCTTC. This sequence joins TRBV10-3 and TRBJ2-1; 9 bases fit TRBD2. With 7 bases clipped from V and 7 bases from J, the junction kept 17 bases outside the gene matches. Germline V gene data show CDR1 as ENHRY and CDR2 as SYGVKD. The CDR3 totals 17 residues.

By share, this clonotype counts as medium-sized (0.01 to 0.1%). This beta chain is off target for a library built for alpha chains, so its abundance means little. In nucleotides, the CDR3 is TGCGCCAGCAGTCAAGTAGGTTTCGAGTTCTCCTACGAGCAGTACTTC. Amino acid sequence: CASSQVGFEFSYEQYF. The chain joins TRBV23-1 to TRBJ2-7; no firm D call. TRBV23-1 is an ORF; its function is uncertain. This CDR3 is built from 16 residues. V lost 2 bases and J lost 0, with 14 bases in between.

By sample share, this clonotype is medium-sized (0.01 to 0.1%). Since the library was made to target alpha chains, this beta chain is a stray read and its abundance is not meaningful. The CDR3 loop reads CASSVPPGVGWYEQYF. CDR3 coding DNA: TGCGCCAGCAGCGTTCCCCCAGGGGTTGGATGGTACGAGCAGTACTTC. The chain has TRBV5-1 and TRBJ2-7; D is perhaps TRBD1 (6 bases). The germline CDR1 and CDR2 sequences are SGHRS and YFSETQ. With 4 bases removed from V and 4 bases from J, the gap between germline ends came to 21 bases. CDR3 length: 16 residues. Variable domain in full (rest from reference TRBV5-1 and TRBJ2-7): KAGVTQTPRYLIKTRGQQVTLSCSPISGHRSVSWYQQTPGQGLQFLFEYFSETQRNKGNFPGRFSGRQFSNSRSEMNVSTLELGDSALYLCASSVPPGVGWYEQYFGPGTRLTVT.

This clonotype came up many times. This beta chain was picked up by a library intended for alpha chains and is off target, so its count carries little meaning. The chain has TRBV28 and TRBJ2-3; 7 positions match TRBD2. Germline V gene sequence: CDR1 MDHEN, CDR2 SYDVKM. Trimming at V came to 5 bases and at J to 1 base, leaving 6 bases not matched to a gene. CDR3 length: 15 amino acids. In nucleotides, the CDR3 is TGTGCCAGCAGTATCCCTAGCGGCGGCACAGATACGCAGTATTTT. This sequence encodes CASSIPSGGTDTQYF.

This clonotype has ten or more counts. Being off target in a library aimed at alpha chains, this beta chain has a size of little meaning. The gene calls are TRBV10-2 and TRBJ1-5, with 7 bases identical to TRBD1. CDR3 length: 13 amino acids. Germline CDR1 reads WSHSY; CDR2 reads SAAADI. V lost 6 bases and J lost 7; bases outside the gene matches: 6. CDR3 sequence reads: CASRGQAAQPQHF. CDR3 nucleotide sequence: TGCGCCAGCAGAGGACAGGCCGCCCAGCCCCAGCATTTT.

In its sample, this clonotype is medium-sized. The library was prepared for alpha chains; this beta chain is a stray read, so its frequency means little. This chain links TRBV20-1 with TRBJ2-7; 9 nucleotides agree with TRBD1. The V gene end was trimmed by 0 bases and the J gene end by 1 base; junction bases not matched to a gene: 4. Looked up from germline, CDR1 is DFQATT and CDR2 is SNEGSKA (reference sequence). CDR3 length: 15 amino acids. The CDR3 DNA follows: TGCAGTGCTAGAGATCGACAGGGGGGATCCTACGAGCAGTACTTC. Protein sequence: CSARDRQGGSYEQYF.

A remark on this clonotype: This beta chain slipped into a library made for alpha chains as a stray read, so its size is not meaningful. The V call is TRBV12-3 or TRBV12-4, the J call TRBJ2-7; weak D call: TRBD2 (5 bases). Trimming removed 1 base from V and 2 bases from J, with 12 bases in between. This CDR3 contains 15 residues. The CDR3 sequence is CASSLGGSLAYEQYF. The CDR3 bases are TGTGCCAGCAGTTTAGGAGGGTCCCTCGCCTACGAGCAGTACTTC.

This clonotype is termed medium-sized. Being off target in a library aimed at alpha chains, this beta chain has a size of little meaning. The rearrangement joins TRBV20-1 to TRBJ2-7, with 11 positions matching TRBD2. The CDR3 sequence is 18 residues long. CDR1 and CDR2 from the germline V gene are DFQATT and SNEGSKA (reference sequence). J gave up 2 bases and V 1 base, and 13 bases lay outside the gene matches. Written as DNA, the CDR3 is TGCAGTGCTAGAGGTCGGTACGTAGGACTAGCGGGTACCTACGAGCAGTACTTC. This translates into CSARGRYVGLAGTYEQYF.

This clonotype was recorded many times. Since the library was made to target alpha chains, this beta chain is a stray read and its abundance is not meaningful. V gene TRBV6-1 combines with J gene TRBJ1-5; D is unresolved. V lost 7 bases and J 6 bases, leaving 13 bases between the germline ends. The CDR3 covers 13 residues. Germline CDR1 and CDR2: MNHNS and SASEGT. The CDR3 loop is CASTGLFPQPQHF. Here the CDR3 DNA reads TGTGCCAGCACCGGACTGTTTCCTCAGCCCCAGCATTTT.

This clonotype was seen repeatedly, ten times or more. Within a library made for alpha chains, this beta chain is off target, and its count is uninformative. The V gene is TRBV7-9, the J gene TRBJ2-7; D ambiguous. The CDR3 length is 14 residues. Germline-derived CDR1 and CDR2 are SEHNR and FQNEAQ (reference sequence). V was pared by 3 bases and J by 0 bases, with 9 bases between. The CDR3: CASSFGINSYEQYF. The CDR3 DNA reads as TGTGCCAGCAGCTTTGGAATCAACTCCTACGAGCAGTACTTC. The variable domain in full, completed from reference TRBV7-9 and TRBJ2-7, reads DTGVSQNPRHKITKRGQNVTFRCDPISEHNRLYWYRQTLGQGPEFLTYFQNEAQLEKSRLLSDRFSAERPKGSFSTLEIQRTEQGDSAMYLCASSFGINSYEQYFGPGTRLTVT.

The sample holds many counts of this clonotype. Since it is a stray read in a library aimed at alpha chains, this beta chain has a size that is not meaningful. For the CDR3, the DNA is TGTGCCAGCAACTCAAAGGGGTCGGGACACTACGAGCAGTACTTC. Translation gives CASNSKGSGHYEQYF. The chain employs TRBV6-5 and TRBJ2-7, with D possibly being TRBD1 (6 bases). The germline V and J ends were trimmed by 7 bases and 3 bases, with 19 bases remaining between them. CDR1 and CDR2 (germline): MNHEY, SVGAGI. The length of the CDR3 is 15 residues.

This clonotype was counted between two and nine times. Being off target in a library aimed at alpha chains, this beta chain has a size of little meaning. The J gene is TRBJ2-1, the V gene TRBV29-1, with D tentatively TRBD2 (6 bases). Germline V gene data show CDR1 as SQVTM and CDR2 as ANQGSEA. The CDR3 totals 16 residues. Trimming shortened V by 8 bases and J by 3 bases, and 23 bases separated the two germline ends. This CDR3 is CSSSSGVDPYYNEQFF. CDR3 bases: TGCAGCTCGTCGTCGGGGGTTGACCCCTACTACAATGAGCAGTTCTTC.